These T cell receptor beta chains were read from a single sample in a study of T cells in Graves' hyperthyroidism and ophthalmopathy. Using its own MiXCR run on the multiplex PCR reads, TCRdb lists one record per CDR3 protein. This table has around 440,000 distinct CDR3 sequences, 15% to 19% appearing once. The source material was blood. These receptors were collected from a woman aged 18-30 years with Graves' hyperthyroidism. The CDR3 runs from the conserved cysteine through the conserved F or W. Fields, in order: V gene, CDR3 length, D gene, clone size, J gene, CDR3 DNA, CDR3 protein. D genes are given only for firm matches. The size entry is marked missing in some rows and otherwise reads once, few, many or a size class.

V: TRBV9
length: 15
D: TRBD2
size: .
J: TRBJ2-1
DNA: TGTGCCAGCAGCGAGACTAGCGGGGGGGCCGGTGAGCAGTTCTTC
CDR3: CASSETSGGAGEQFF

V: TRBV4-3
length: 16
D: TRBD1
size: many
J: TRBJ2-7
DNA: TGCGCCAGCAGCCAACCGAATACCGGGACAGGGTCCGAGCAGTACTTC
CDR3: CASSQPNTGTGSEQYF

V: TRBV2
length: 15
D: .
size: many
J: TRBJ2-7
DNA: TGTGCCAGCACCCCGACCCCCCTGAGCTCCTACGAGCAGTACTTC
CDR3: CASTPTPLSSYEQYF

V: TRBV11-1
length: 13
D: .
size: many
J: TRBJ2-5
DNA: TGTGCCAGCAGCTCCCGGACCGCGGAGACCCAGTACTTC
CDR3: CASSSRTAETQYF

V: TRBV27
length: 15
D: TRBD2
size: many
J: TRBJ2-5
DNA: TGTGCCAGCAGCCTAGGGCTAGCGGGAGTAGAGACCCAGTACTTC
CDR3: CASSLGLAGVETQYF

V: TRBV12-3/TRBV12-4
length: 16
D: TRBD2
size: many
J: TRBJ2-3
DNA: TGTGCCAGCAGTTTGACTAGCGGGGGTAGCACAGATACGCAGTATTTT
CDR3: CASSLTSGGSTDTQYF

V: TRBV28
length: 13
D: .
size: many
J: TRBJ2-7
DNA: TGTGCCAGCAGCAATAACGCCCCATACGAGCAGTACTTC
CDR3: CASSNNAPYEQYF

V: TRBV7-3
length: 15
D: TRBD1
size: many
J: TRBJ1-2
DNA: TGTGCCAGCAGCTTAACAGGAGACAGGGGGCAAGGCTACACCTTC
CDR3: CASSLTGDRGQGYTF

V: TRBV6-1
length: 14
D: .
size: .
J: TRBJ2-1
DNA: TGTGCCAGCAGTGAAGGTAATAGCCCAAATGAGCAGTTCTTC
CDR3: CASSEGNSPNEQFF

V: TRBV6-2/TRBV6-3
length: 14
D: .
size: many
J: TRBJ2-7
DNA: TGTGCCAGCAGTTCCGGATACAGCTCCTACGAGCAGTACTTC
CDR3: CASSSGYSSYEQYF

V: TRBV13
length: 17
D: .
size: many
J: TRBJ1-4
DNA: TGTGCCAGCAGCGCGACCGGGACAAACTTTGAGAATGAAAAACTGTTTTTT
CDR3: CASSATGTNFENEKLFF

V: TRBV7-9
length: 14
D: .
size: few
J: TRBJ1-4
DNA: TGTGCCAGCAGCTCAGAGGAAAGAAATGAAAAACTGTTTTTT
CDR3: CASSSEERNEKLFF

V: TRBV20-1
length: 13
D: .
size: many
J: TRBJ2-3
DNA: TGCAGTGCTACAGCTACTAGCACAGATACGCAGTATTTT
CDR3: CSATATSTDTQYF

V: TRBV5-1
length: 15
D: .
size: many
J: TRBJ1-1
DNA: TGCGCCAGCTCGCTACAGGAAGTGACCGACACTGAAGCTTTCTTT
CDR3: CASSLQEVTDTEAFF

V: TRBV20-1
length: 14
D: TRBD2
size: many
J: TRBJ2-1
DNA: TGCAGTGCTAGAGTTAGGCTAGCGGGAGATGAGCAGTTCTTC
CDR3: CSARVRLAGDEQFF

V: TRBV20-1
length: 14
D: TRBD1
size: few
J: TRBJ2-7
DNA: TGCAGTGCTAGAACCCCGGACAGGGACTACGAGCAGTACTTC
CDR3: CSARTPDRDYEQYF

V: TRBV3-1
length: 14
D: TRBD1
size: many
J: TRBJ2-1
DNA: TGTGCCAGCAGCCCTCGGGACAGCGACAATGAGCAGTTCTTC
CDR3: CASSPRDSDNEQFF

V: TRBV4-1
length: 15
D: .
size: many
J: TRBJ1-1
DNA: TGCGCCAGCAGCTTCTCCAGGGAGGTTGTCACTGAAGCTTTCTTT
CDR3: CASSFSREVVTEAFF

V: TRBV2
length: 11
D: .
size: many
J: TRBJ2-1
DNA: TGTGCCAGCAGTGAGGGATCGGTTCAGTTCTTC
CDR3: CASSEGSVQFF

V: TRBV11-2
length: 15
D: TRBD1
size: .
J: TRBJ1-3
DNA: TGTGCCAGCAGGATCACAGGGGGCACTGGAAACACCATATATTTT
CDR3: CASRITGGTGNTIYF

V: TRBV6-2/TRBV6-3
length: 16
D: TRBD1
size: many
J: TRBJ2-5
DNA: TGTGCCAGCAGTTACTCCGAGGACGGGACAGAAGAGACCCAGTACTTC
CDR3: CASSYSEDGTEETQYF

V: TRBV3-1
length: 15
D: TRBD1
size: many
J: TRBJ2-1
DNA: TGTGCCAGCAGCCAAGGGACAGGGGCCTACAATGAGCAGTTCTTC
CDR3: CASSQGTGAYNEQFF

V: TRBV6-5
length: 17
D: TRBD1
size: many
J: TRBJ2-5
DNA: TGTGCCAGCAGTTACTCGACCGGGACAGGGGGTCAAGAGACCCAGTACTTC
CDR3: CASSYSTGTGGQETQYF

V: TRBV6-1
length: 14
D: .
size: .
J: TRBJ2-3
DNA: TGTGCCAGCAGTTTGGGGCAACCCACAGATACGCAGTATTTT
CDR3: CASSLGQPTDTQYF

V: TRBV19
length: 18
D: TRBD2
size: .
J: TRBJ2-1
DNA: TGTGCCAGTAGTATTATTTCTGGCGGGAGGACCCTCTACAATGAGCAGTTCTTC
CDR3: CASSIISGGRTLYNEQFF

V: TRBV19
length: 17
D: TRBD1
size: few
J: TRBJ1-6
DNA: TGTGCCAGTAGTAATCGTCTAGGACAGGGAAAGAATTCACCCCTCCACTTT
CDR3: CASSNRLGQGKNSPLHF

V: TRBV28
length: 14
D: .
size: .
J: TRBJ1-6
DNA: TGTGCCAGCGGTTTTCGGGCACGCAATTCACCCCTCCACTTT
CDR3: CASGFRARNSPLHF

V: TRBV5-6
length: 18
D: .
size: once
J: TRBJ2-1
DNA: TGTGCCAGCAGCTTGGATCCCGGTGGGGCGGGGTTTTACGATGAGCAGTTCTTC
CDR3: CASSLDPGGAGFYDEQFF

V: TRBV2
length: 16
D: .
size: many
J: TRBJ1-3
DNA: TGTGCCAGCAGTGAGAATTTGCGCCTATCTGGAAACACCATATATTTT
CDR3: CASSENLRLSGNTIYF

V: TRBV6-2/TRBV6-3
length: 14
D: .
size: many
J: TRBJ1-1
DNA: TGTGCCAGCAGCGAGACAGTCTCCTCCACTGAAGCTTTCTTT
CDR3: CASSETVSSTEAFF

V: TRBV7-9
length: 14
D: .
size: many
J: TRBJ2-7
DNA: TGTGCCAGCAGCTTAGTCGGGCCTGATAGGGAGCAGTACTTC
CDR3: CASSLVGPDREQYF

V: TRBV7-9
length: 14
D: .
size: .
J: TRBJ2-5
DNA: TGTGCCAGCACTTATCAGGGGTATTTAGAGACCCAGTACTTC
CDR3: CASTYQGYLETQYF